The table lists the clone carrying this T cell receptor beta chain with a few counts. The data originate from a study of regulatory T cells in long-lasting Graves disease. Across the whole study: The criterion for persistent Graves' disease was over 5 years of antithyroid drugs with positive TSH receptor antibodies.

To make TCR beta libraries, researchers used iRepertoire HTBI primers and Arm-PCR of CDR3 regions. Methods used by the authors: In the combined samples, roughly 60 TRBV and approximately 15 TRBJ segments were identified. A single record per CDR3 protein comes from TCRdb applying MiXCR to the multiplex PCR reads. V and J calls and clone size were set by TCRdb, not the authors. The sample has almost 350,000 distinct CDR3 sequences, around a fifth seen once. This CDR3 is built from 15 residues. Per germline, CDR1 MNHNS and CDR2 SASEGT. Deletions cut 6 bases from V and 2 bases from J, with 14 bases between. Stated time point: persistent/refractory GD, antithyroid drugs over 5 years with positive TRAb. Scientists built the TCR library using RNA that was extracted from PBMCs. EDTA tubes received 7.5 to 9 milliliters of drawn peripheral blood.

The chain has TRBV6-1 and TRBJ1-5; no definite D call. The origin of this receptor is a female donor with Graves disease. The source material was peripheral blood mononuclear cells (PBMCs), sampled when the disease was refractory, from a patient treated with antithyroid drugs. This CDR3 reads CASRSEEGGNQPQHF. The CDR3 DNA reads TGTGCCAGCAGGTCCGAGGAGGGTGGCAATCAGCCCCAGCATTTT.